Sequencing of this TCR beta chain was carried out in a study of identical twins. Study outcomes and limitations: Sharing of beta out-of-frame sequences by twins showed a weaker excess. Carriage of fewer insertions was seen in abundant cord blood beta clonotypes, whereas memory repertoires showed none.

A universal primer site came from template switching; cDNA carried unique molecular identifiers. A single record per CDR3 protein comes from TCRdb applying MiXCR to the 5' RACE reads. The table has about 390,000 distinct CDR3 sequences, 7% to 9.5% seen once. V lost 4 bases to trimming and J lost 5 bases; unmatched junction nucleotides: 9. This CDR3 comprises 16 residues. Germline CDR1 and CDR2: SGHRS and YFSETQ. A remark on this clonotype: Its specificity is unknown.

The clonotype was recovered from a woman aged 50 to 60 in good health. The rearrangement uses TRBV5-1 and TRBJ1-4, with 9 positions matching TRBD1. The sample consisted of naive T cells sorted from blood. The CDR3 nucleotides are TGCGCCAGCAGCGGGGAAACCGGGACAGGGAATGAAAAACTGTTTTTT. This gives the protein CASSGETGTGNEKLFF.